The clone carrying this T cell receptor beta chain occurred a few times. What it binds is not known. This entry belongs to a study of cytomegalovirus exposure and HLA in healthy donors. Looking at the study overall: A later analysis reported the 100 to 150 validation repertoires used the same platform as the approximately 660 first-cohort repertoires. Study results and caveats: It was about 180 TCR beta chains that were listed as cytomegalovirus-associated. Subsequent analysis found a tendency for first-cohort TCR clusters to co-occur within the 120 or so validation repertoires.

V was cut by 3 bases and J by 6 bases, with 15 bases left in between. The germline V gene has CDR1 SGHTA and CDR2 FQGNSA. CDR3 length: 14 residues. An approximately 130-subject validation cohort, separate from the approximately 690-subject first cohort, supplied the donors. Sequencing used immunoSEQ multiplex PCR; TCRdb keeps in-frame clones, though not all of them. Counted here are about 150,000 clones, more than 70% occurring once; the ten biggest clones make up approximately 3.1%. The chain is built from TRBV7-2 and TRBJ2-7, with D possibly being TRBD1 (6 bases). Sequenced material: PBMCs. The TCR was taken from a man aged 18 to 29 in good health and CMV-seronegative. The CDR3 sequence is CASSFRDTQPEQYF. The CDR3 DNA reads as TGTGCCAGCAGCTTTCGGGACACCCAGCCCGAGCAGTACTTC.